The next 20 T cell receptor beta chains were all read from a single sample in a study of T-cell memory formation after mild COVID-19. TCRdb re-derived calls from the 5' RACE reads in MiXCR, one entry per CDR3 protein. Of 470,000 or so distinct CDR3 sequences in the sample, 15% to 20% are singletons; the top ten hold roughly an eighth. Source material: PBMCs or a T cell subset sorted from them (not recorded which). All receptors come from an adult woman who had mild COVID-19 (a few samples of this study predate the infection). Cell type and time point are not known.

The rearrangement joins TRBV2 to TRBJ2-5, with a possible D match to TRBD2 (5 bases). Germline CDR1 is SNHLY and CDR2 is FYNNEI. The length of the CDR3 is 15 residues. Between the trimmed V and J ends, which lost 4 bases and 4 bases, there was a span of 16 bases. In DNA form, the CDR3 reads TGTGCCAGCAGTGGATCGTTCGGGATGGGAGAGACCCAGTACTTC. It translates to CASSGSFGMGETQYF.

The chain joins TRBV5-1 to TRBJ2-7; 10 bases agree with TRBD1. The CDR3 length is 16 residues. Germline CDR1 and CDR2: SGHRS and YFSETQ. V lost 1 base, J lost 4 bases, and 8 bases stayed unmatched. The DNA for the CDR3 is TGCGCCAGCAGCTTGACACGGGACAGGGGAATTTACGAGCAGTACTTC. It is translated as CASSLTRDRGIYEQYF.

The chain has TRBV15 and TRBJ2-7; 7 nucleotides agree with TRBD1. This CDR3 has 15 residues. The germline V gene encodes CDR1 LNHNV and CDR2 YYDKDF (reference sequence). V was pared by 0 bases and J by 2 bases, with 4 bases of the junction left unmatched. Here the CDR3 reads CATSRDRDRTYEQYF. The CDR3 DNA sequence: TGTGCCACCAGCAGAGATCGGGACAGAACCTACGAGCAGTACTTC.

This clonotype appeared a few times. The chain links TRBV12-3 or TRBV12-4 to TRBJ2-7; the match to TRBD2 covers 16 bases. With V trimmed by 5 bases and J by 5 bases, 15 bases remained unmatched. This CDR3 has 19 residues. This chain's CDR3 is CASSASGLAGGPVFDEQYF. The CDR3 nucleotides are TGTGCCAGCAGTGCTTCGGGACTAGCGGGAGGGCCGGTCTTTGACGAGCAGTACTTC.

The rearrangement uses TRBV7-6 and TRBJ2-5; D may be TRBD1 (5 bases). Trimming took 5 bases from V and 3 from J, leaving 13 bases between them. This CDR3 region has 14 residues. From germline, CDR1 is SGHVS and CDR2 FNYEAQ. CDR3: CASSMTESKETQYF. The CDR3 coding sequence is TGTGCCAGCAGCATGACAGAATCTAAAGAGACCCAGTACTTC.

In this sample, this clonotype turned up a few times. The chain has TRBV28 and TRBJ2-6, with D perhaps TRBD2 (5 bases). The CDR3 has 16 amino acids. The V gene's germline CDR1 is MDHEN and CDR2 SYDVKM. V was pared by 6 bases and J by 0 bases, with 12 bases between. The CDR3 DNA reads as TGTGCCAGCAGACCAGTCGGGGTCTCTGGGGCCAACGTCCTGACTTTC. It encodes CASRPVGVSGANVLTF. The entire variable domain, with the rest obtained from reference TRBV28 and TRBJ2-6, is as follows: DVKVTQSSRYLVKRTGEKVFLECVQDMDHENMFWYRQDPGLGLRLIYFSYDVKMKEKGDIPEGYSVSREKKERFSLILESASTNQTSMYLCASRPVGVSGANVLTFGAGSRLTVL.

This clonotype has a handful of counts. CDR3 protein: CASSRTGTAVYGYTF. CDR3 DNA sequence: TGTGCCAGCAGCCGAACCGGGACAGCTGTCTATGGCTACACCTTC. This chain links TRBV11-3 with TRBJ1-2, with 7 nucleotides matching TRBD1. V dropped 5 bases and J dropped 4; count of bases not matched to a gene: 10. This CDR3 region has 15 residues. The germline V gene encodes CDR1 SGHNT and CDR2 YENEEA.

The chain has TRBV12-3 or TRBV12-4 and TRBJ2-3; 10 bases map to TRBD2. The ends lost 3 bases at V and 6 bases at J; junction bases unmatched: 6. CDR3 length equals 15 residues. The CDR3 is CASSFASGGSDTQYF. DNA of the CDR3: TGTGCCAGCAGTTTCGCTAGCGGGGGATCCGATACGCAGTATTTT.

CDR3: CASSPWRTDQETQYF. CDR3 nucleotides: TGTGCCAGCTCACCTTGGCGGACGGACCAAGAGACCCAGTACTTC. The V and J genes are TRBV18 and TRBJ2-5; D remains unclear. Germline V gene sequence: CDR1 KGHSH, CDR2 LQKENI. CDR3 length: 15 residues. Trimming removed 3 bases at V and 0 bases at J, with 11 bases between. Full variable domain (outside the CDR3, taken from reference TRBV18 and TRBJ2-5): NAGVMQNPRHLVRRRGQEARLRCSPMKGHSHVYWYRQLPEEGLKFMVYLQKENIIDESGMPKERFSAEFPKEGPSILRIQQVVRGDSAAYFCASSPWRTDQETQYFGPGTRLLVL.

This clonotype was picked up a small number of times. The chain combines TRBV7-2 with TRBJ2-5; D is uncertain. CDR3 length: 13 residues. Per germline, CDR1 SGHTA and CDR2 FQGNSA. V dropped 3 bases and J dropped 5 bases, with 10 bases sitting between them. The CDR3: CASSFPPGETQYF. The DNA of the CDR3 is TGTGCCAGCAGCTTTCCCCCCGGGGAGACCCAGTACTTC.

This clonotype was counted a few times. This rearrangement joins TRBV5-6 to TRBJ2-2; TRBD2 is a possible D gene (5 bases). The germline V and J ends were trimmed by 0 bases and 4 bases, with 10 bases remaining between them. The CDR3 covers 15 residues. CDR1 and CDR2 (germline): SGHDT, YYEEEE. As DNA, the CDR3 is TGTGCCAGCAGCTTGGGACCGGGAAGCACCGGGGAGCTGTTTTTT. Translation gives CASSLGPGSTGELFF. The full variable domain, with the rest looked up from reference TRBV5-6 and TRBJ2-2, is DAGVTQSPTHLIKTRGQQVTLRCSPKSGHDTVSWYQQALGQGPQFIFQYYEEEERQRGNFPDRFSGHQFPNYSSELNVNALLLGDSALYLCASSLGPGSTGELFFGEGSRLTVL.

This clonotype was counted between two and nine times. The V and J genes are TRBV12-3 or TRBV12-4 and TRBJ2-3; D not certain. The CDR3 runs 14 residues. Trimming left V 3 bases short and J 4 bases short, with 11 bases between. The CDR3 sequence: CASSFLLPPDTQYF. CDR3 coding DNA: TGTGCCAGCAGTTTTTTGCTCCCGCCAGATACGCAGTATTTT.

The V and J genes are TRBV12-3 or TRBV12-4 and TRBJ1-1; no clear D gene. The CDR3 is made up of 13 amino acids. V was trimmed by 7 bases and J by 1 base, leaving 10 bases between them. The CDR3 spells CASNPSSNTEAFF. CDR3 DNA: TGTGCCAGCAACCCTTCCTCGAACACTGAAGCTTTCTTT.

This clonotype came up many times. J is TRBJ2-5 and V is TRBV20-1; D call uncertain. The CDR3 is 13 residues long. V lost 4 bases and J 5 bases, leaving 14 bases between the germline ends. From germline, CDR1 is DFQATT and CDR2 SNEGSKA (reference sequence). This chain's CDR3 is CSANGPVMETQYF. In nucleotides, the CDR3 is TGCAGTGCTAACGGACCTGTAATGGAGACCCAGTACTTC.

This clonotype was observed many times. V is TRBV5-1 and J is TRBJ2-7, with D perhaps matching TRBD1 (7 bases). The CDR3 has 15 residues. Germline-derived CDR1 and CDR2 are SGHRS and YFSETQ. V dropped 2 bases and J dropped 2 bases, with 14 bases sitting between them. The CDR3 protein is CASSFQGGLPYEQYF. CDR3 sequence (DNA): TGCGCCAGCAGCTTCCAGGGGGGTTTACCCTACGAGCAGTACTTC.

CDR3 nucleotide sequence: TGCGCCAGCAGCCCTCGGACAGGGGACTACAATGAGCAGTTCTTC. It encodes CASSPRTGDYNEQFF. This sequence joins TRBV4-1 and TRBJ2-1, with 9 bases identical to TRBD1. Germline lookup yields CDR1 MGHRA and CDR2 YSYEKL. V was pared by 4 bases and J by 3 bases, with 4 bases of the junction left unmatched. This CDR3 region has 15 residues.

Note on this clonotype: The CDR3 carries no conserved terminal phenylalanine or tryptophan, so it likely arises from a read error. The chain carries TRBV29-1 and TRBJ2-7; D may be TRBD1 or TRBD2 (7 bases each). V gave up 1 base and J gave up 3 bases, with 13 bases separating them. The CDR3 runs 14 residues. Germline CDR1 reads SQVTM; CDR2 reads ANQGSEA. The CDR3 region has the DNA TGCAGCGTTGAAGGCAGGGGGGGAGGCTACGAGCAGTACTTA. Translating gives CSVEGRGGGYEQYL.

The chain is built from TRBV29-1 and TRBJ1-1; D gene ambiguous. Trimming removed 8 bases at V and 0 bases at J, with 16 bases between. This CDR3 is 14 amino acids long. Germline-derived CDR1 and CDR2 are SQVTM and ANQGSEA. CDR3 sequence: CSFLGPSMNTEAFF. The CDR3 DNA reads as TGCAGCTTTCTTGGTCCCAGTATGAACACTGAAGCTTTCTTT.

V gene TRBV10-3 combines with J gene TRBJ1-4, with 10 bases that match TRBD1. Germline CDR1 ENHRY, CDR2 SYGVKD. Trimming removed 4 bases from V and 3 bases from J; junction bases left unmatched: 2. The CDR3 covers 15 residues. In nucleotides, the CDR3 is TGTGCCATCAGTGGACAGGGGGCGGCTAATGAAAAACTGTTTTTT. Translation gives CAISGQGAANEKLFF.

The V gene is TRBV2, the J gene TRBJ2-7; D gene unclear. The ends were cut back, 2 bases at V and 4 bases at J, with 6 bases in the middle. Looked up from germline, CDR1 is SNHLY and CDR2 is FYNNEI. CDR3 size: 12 residues. This chain's CDR3 is CASSERNYEQYF. The CDR3 bases are TGTGCCAGCAGTGAACGAAATTACGAGCAGTACTTC.